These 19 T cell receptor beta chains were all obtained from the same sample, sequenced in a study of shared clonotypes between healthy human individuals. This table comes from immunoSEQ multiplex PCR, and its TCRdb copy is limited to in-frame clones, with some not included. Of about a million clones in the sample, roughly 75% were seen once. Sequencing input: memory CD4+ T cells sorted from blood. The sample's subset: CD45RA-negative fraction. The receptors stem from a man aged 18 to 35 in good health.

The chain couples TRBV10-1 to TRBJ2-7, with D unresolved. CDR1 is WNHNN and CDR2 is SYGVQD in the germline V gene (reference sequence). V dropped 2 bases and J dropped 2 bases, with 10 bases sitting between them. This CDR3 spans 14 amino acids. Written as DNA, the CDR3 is TGCGCCAGCAGTGAGACCTATTCCCCCTACGAGCAGTACTTC. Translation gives CASSETYSPYEQYF.

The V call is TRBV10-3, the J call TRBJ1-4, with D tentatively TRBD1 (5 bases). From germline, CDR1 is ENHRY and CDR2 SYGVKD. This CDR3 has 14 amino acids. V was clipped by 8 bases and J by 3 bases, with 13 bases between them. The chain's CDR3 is CAIAPGLANEKLFF. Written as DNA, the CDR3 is TGTGCCATCGCTCCGGGACTTGCTAATGAAAAACTGTTTTTT.

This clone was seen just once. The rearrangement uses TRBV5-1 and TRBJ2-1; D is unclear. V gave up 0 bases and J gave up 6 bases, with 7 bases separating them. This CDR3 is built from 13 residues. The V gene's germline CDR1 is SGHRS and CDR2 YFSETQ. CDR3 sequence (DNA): TGCGCCAGCAGCTTGGATGTAGGCAATGAGCAGTTCTTC. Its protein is CASSLDVGNEQFF.

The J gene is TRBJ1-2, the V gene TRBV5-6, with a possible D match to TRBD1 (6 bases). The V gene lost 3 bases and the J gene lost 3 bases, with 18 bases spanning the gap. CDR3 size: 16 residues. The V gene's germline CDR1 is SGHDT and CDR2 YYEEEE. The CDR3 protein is CASSSGLTGFDYGYTF. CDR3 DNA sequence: TGTGCCAGCAGCTCGGGTCTGACAGGTTTCGACTATGGCTACACCTTC.

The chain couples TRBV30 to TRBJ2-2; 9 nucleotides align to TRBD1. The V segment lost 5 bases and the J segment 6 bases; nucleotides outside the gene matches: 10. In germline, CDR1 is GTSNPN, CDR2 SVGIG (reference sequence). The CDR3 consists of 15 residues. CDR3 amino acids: CAWVSGTGYSGELFF. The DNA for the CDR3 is TGTGCCTGGGTTTCCGGGACAGGGTATTCCGGGGAGCTGTTTTTT.

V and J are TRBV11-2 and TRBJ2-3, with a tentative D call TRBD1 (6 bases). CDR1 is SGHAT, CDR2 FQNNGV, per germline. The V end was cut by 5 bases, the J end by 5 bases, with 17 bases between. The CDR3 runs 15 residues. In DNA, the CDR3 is TGTGCCAGCAGCGACAGGCGTGGGGCCGGAGATACGCAGTATTTT. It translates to CASSDRRGAGDTQYF. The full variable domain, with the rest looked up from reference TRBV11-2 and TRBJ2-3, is EAGVAQSPRYKIIEKRQSVAFWCNPISGHATLYWYQQILGQGPKLLIQFQNNGVVDDSQLPKDRFSAERLKGVDSTLKIQPAKLEDSAVYLCASSDRRGAGDTQYFGPGTRLTVL.

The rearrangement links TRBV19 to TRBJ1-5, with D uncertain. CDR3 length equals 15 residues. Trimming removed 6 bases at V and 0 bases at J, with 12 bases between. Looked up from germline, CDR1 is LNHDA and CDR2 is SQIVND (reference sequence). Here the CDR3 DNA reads TGTGCCAGTAGGGAGACACACTATAGCAATCAGCCCCAGCATTTT. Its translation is CASRETHYSNQPQHF.

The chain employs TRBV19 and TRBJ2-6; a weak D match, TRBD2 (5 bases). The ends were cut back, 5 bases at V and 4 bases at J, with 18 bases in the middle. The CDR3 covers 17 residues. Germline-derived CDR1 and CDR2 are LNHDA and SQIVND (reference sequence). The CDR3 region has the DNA TGTGCCAGTAGTTCATGGACCCAAACGGGAGGGGCCAACGTCCTGACTTTC. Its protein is CASSSWTQTGGANVLTF.

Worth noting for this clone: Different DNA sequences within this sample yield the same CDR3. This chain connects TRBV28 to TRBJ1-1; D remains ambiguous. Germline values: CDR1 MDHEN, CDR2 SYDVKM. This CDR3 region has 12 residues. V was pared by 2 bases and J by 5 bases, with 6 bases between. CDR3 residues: CASSLSGTEAFF. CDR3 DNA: TGTGCCAGCAGTTTAAGTGGAACTGAAGCTTTCTTT.

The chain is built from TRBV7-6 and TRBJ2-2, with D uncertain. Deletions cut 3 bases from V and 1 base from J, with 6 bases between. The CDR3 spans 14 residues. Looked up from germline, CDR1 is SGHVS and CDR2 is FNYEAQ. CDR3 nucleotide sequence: TGTGCCAGCAGCTTGCTAGTGAACACCGGGGAGCTGTTTTTT. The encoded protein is CASSLLVNTGELFF.

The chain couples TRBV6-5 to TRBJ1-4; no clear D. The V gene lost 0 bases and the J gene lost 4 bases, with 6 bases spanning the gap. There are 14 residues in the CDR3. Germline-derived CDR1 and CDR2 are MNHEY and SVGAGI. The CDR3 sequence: CASSYSRINEKLFF. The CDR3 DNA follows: TGTGCCAGCAGTTACTCACGGATTAATGAAAAACTGTTTTTT.

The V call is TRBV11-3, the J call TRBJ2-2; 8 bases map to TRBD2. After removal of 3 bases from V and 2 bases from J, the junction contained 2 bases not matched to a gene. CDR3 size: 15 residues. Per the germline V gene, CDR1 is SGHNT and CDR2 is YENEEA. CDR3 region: CASSFSGKNTGELFF. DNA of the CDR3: TGTGCCAGCAGCTTTAGCGGGAAAAACACCGGGGAGCTGTTTTTT.

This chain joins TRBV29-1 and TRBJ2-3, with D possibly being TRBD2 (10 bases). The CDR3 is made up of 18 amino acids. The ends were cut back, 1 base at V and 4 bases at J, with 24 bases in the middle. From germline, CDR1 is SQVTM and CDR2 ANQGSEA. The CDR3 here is CSVEGQGVSGRVPDTQYF. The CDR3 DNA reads TGCAGCGTTGAAGGACAGGGGGTAAGCGGGAGGGTTCCAGATACGCAGTATTTT.

CDR3 loop: CASRDRGPGNTIYF. In DNA, the CDR3 is TGTGCCAGCAGGGACAGGGGGCCTGGAAACACCATATATTTT. The rearrangement joins TRBV28 to TRBJ1-3, with 11 bases lining up with TRBD1. This CDR3 comprises 14 residues. From germline, CDR1 is MDHEN and CDR2 SYDVKM. V shed 6 bases, J shed 2 bases, and the junction held 0 bases outside the gene matches.

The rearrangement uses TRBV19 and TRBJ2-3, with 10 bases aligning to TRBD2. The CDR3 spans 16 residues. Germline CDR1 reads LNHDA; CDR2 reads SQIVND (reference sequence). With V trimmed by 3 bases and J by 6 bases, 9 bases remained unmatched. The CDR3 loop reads CASSIGLAGVRDTQYF. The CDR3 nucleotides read TGTGCCAGTAGTATTGGGCTAGCGGGAGTTCGGGATACGCAGTATTTT.

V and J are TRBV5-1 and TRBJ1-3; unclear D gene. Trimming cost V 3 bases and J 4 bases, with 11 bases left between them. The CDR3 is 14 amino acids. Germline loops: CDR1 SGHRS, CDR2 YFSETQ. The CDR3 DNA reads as TGCGCCAGCAGCTCATCAGGAACGGGAAACACCATATATTTT. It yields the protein CASSSSGTGNTIYF.

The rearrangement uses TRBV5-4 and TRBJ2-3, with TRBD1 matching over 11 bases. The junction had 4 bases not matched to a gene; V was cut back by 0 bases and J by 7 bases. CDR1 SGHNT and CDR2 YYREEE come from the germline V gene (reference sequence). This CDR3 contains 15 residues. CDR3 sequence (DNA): TGTGCCAGCAGCTTGGGGACAGGGGGCGCGTATACGCAGTATTTT. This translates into CASSLGTGGAYTQYF.

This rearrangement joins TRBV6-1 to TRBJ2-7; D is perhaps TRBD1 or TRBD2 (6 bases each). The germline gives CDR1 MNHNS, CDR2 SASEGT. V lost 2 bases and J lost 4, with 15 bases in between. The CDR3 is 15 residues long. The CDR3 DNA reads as TGTGCCAGCAGTGAATGGGGGGCGGGGATTTACGAGCAGTACTTC. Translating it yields CASSEWGAGIYEQYF.

For the CDR3, the DNA is TGTGCCAGCAGCCTACAGGGTTTAGGCTACACCTTC. Its translation: CASSLQGLGYTF. The rearrangement joins TRBV11-2 to TRBJ1-2; the D gene is possibly TRBD1 (6 bases). Germline V gene sequence: CDR1 SGHAT, CDR2 FQNNGV. Trimming took 5 bases from V and 8 from J, leaving 12 bases between them. There are 12 residues in the CDR3.